There are many counts of the clone carrying this TCR beta chain. V lost 1 base, J lost 2 bases, and 2 bases stayed unmatched. This CDR3 spans 16 amino acids. The V gene's germline CDR1 is SGHTA and CDR2 FQGNSA. The TCR library was built from RNA with a 3' RACE protocol and unique molecular identifiers. MiXCR was run by TCRdb on the 3' RACE reads, yielding one entry per CDR3 protein. The data show about 89,000 distinct CDR3 sequences, with roughly 6.4% seen just once and 0.85% to 1.2% held by the top ten. This sample was included in a study of HIV-infected children after antiretroviral therapy interruption. Treatment specified: PENTA 11 planned treatment interruption arm or continuous ART arm. Cryopreserved PBMC samples required at least 5 million viable cells. Naive CD4+ CD45RA+ CD45RO- T cells were sorted from thawed PBMCs.

The chain is built from TRBV7-2 and TRBJ1-5; 10 bases are shared with TRBD1. This clonotype was sampled from a pool of human donors with HIV. The starting material was CD45RA+ CD4+ T cells from PBMCs, pooled from several time points, obtained from a donor given antiretroviral therapy, either interrupted or continuous. Subset denoted: naive CD4+ CD45RA+ CD45RO- T cells. CDR3 in amino acids: CASSLEGTGGNQPQHF. The CDR3 region has the DNA TGTGCCAGCAGCTTAGAGGGGACAGGGGGCAATCAGCCCCAGCATTTT.